The 22 T cell receptor beta chains in this list originate from one sample, sequenced in a study of blood T cell repertoires in COVID-19. The assay was immunoSEQ multiplex PCR, and TCRdb's table has in-frame clones only and misses some. Of hundreds of thousands of clones in the sample, around nine tenths are singletons; the top ten hold 3%. Sequencing was done on a sample of peripheral blood. These TCRs come from a man between 60 and 75 years old with acute or convalescent COVID-19.

This rearrangement joins TRBV5-5 to TRBJ2-7; D might be TRBD1 (6 bases). Germline lookup yields CDR1 SGHKS and CDR2 YYEKEE (reference sequence). This CDR3 spans 16 amino acids. Deletions cut 2 bases from V and 3 bases from J, with 18 bases between. The chain's CDR3 is CASSLSVAGVYYEQYF. The CDR3 bases are TGTGCCAGCAGCTTATCAGTGGCAGGGGTGTACTACGAGCAGTACTTC.

This chain joins TRBV12-5 and TRBJ1-1; D unresolved. The germline V gene has CDR1 LGHNT and CDR2 FRNRAP. V was trimmed by 2 bases and J by 5 bases, leaving 6 bases between them. This CDR3 is 12 amino acids long. This CDR3 reads CASGLSWTEAFF. In DNA form, the CDR3 reads TGTGCTAGTGGTTTGAGCTGGACTGAAGCTTTCTTT.

The chain couples TRBV28 to TRBJ1-2, with 8 bases fitting TRBD1. The CDR3 spans 15 residues. Trimming at V came to 4 bases and at J to 2 bases, leaving 6 bases not matched to a gene. The germline CDR1 and CDR2 sequences are MDHEN and SYDVKM. CDR3 protein: CASSSTSGGNYGYTF. CDR3 sequence (DNA): TGTGCCAGCAGTTCGACCTCAGGGGGCAACTATGGCTACACCTTC.

The rearrangement links TRBV5-1 to TRBJ1-5; 8 positions agree with TRBD1. The J segment lost 4 bases and the V segment lost 3 bases, leaving 6 bases of the junction unmatched. The CDR3 sequence is 15 residues long. The germline gives CDR1 SGHRS, CDR2 YFSETQ. Written as DNA, the CDR3 is TGCGCCAGCAGCTCAGGACAGGGCCCGAATCAGCCCCAGCATTTT. Its translation: CASSSGQGPNQPQHF.

The chain is built from TRBV27 and TRBJ1-5; 7 nucleotides agree with TRBD1. CDR1 and CDR2 from the germline V gene are MNHEY and SMNVEV (reference sequence). V trimming: 4 bases; J trimming: 3 bases; junction bases outside the gene matches: 6. This CDR3 contains 15 residues. CDR3 in amino acids: CASSSGQRTNQPQHF. For the CDR3, the DNA is TGTGCCAGCAGTTCGGGACAGAGGACCAATCAGCCCCAGCATTTT.

This clone showed up just once. CDR3 region: CAISEGGGTRNEKLFF. The CDR3 DNA reads TGTGCCATCAGTGAGGGCGGAGGGACGAGGAATGAAAAACTGTTTTTT. The V gene is TRBV10-3, the J gene TRBJ1-4; the D gene is possibly TRBD1 (5 bases). V was cut by 2 bases and J by 5 bases, with 15 bases left in between. Looked up from germline, CDR1 is ENHRY and CDR2 is SYGVKD. The CDR3 spans 16 residues.

This clone was detected only once. The V and J genes are TRBV29-1 and TRBJ2-3; D is ambiguous. There are 11 residues in the CDR3. Trimming stripped 5 bases from V and 0 bases from J, with 3 bases between. The germline V gene has CDR1 SQVTM and CDR2 ANQGSEA. Here the CDR3 reads CSVQSTDTQYF. The CDR3 DNA is TGCAGCGTTCAGAGCACAGATACGCAGTATTTT.

This clone showed up just a few times. The V call is TRBV11-2, the J call TRBJ2-5; 13 bases map to TRBD2. Germline V gives CDR1 SGHAT, CDR2 FQNNGV. After removal of 6 bases from V and 4 bases from J, the junction contained 5 bases not matched to a gene. The CDR3 covers 15 residues. CDR3 protein: CASRTSGGPGETQYF. In nucleotides, the CDR3 is TGTGCCAGCAGGACTAGCGGGGGGCCAGGAGAGACCCAGTACTTC.

The chain recombines TRBV24-1 with TRBJ2-1; tentative D call: TRBD1 (6 bases). Trimming removed 3 bases from V and 7 bases from J, with 21 bases in between. The CDR3 is 17 residues long. Germline assignment: CDR1 KGHDR and CDR2 SFDVKD. For the CDR3, the DNA is TGTGCCACCAGTGATGATACCGGGACACGCAGTGCAAATGAGCAGTTCTTC. Its translation is CATSDDTGTRSANEQFF.

V is TRBV6-5 and J is TRBJ1-1; D may be TRBD1 (6 bases). Per germline, CDR1 MNHEY and CDR2 SVGAGI. The V and J ends lost 6 bases and 7 bases respectively, with 12 bases between them. The CDR3 sequence is 12 residues long. CDR3 loop: CASSLGQFEAFF. CDR3 DNA sequence: TGTGCCAGCAGCCTAGGACAGTTTGAAGCTTTCTTT.

This clone occurred a few times. This sequence joins TRBV6-1 and TRBJ1-3; D uncertain. The CDR3 is 13 amino acids. Germline V gene sequence: CDR1 MNHNS, CDR2 SASEGT. V was clipped by 2 bases and J by 7 bases, with 9 bases between them. Written as DNA, the CDR3 is TGTGCCAGCAGTGAATTTGCCGGGAACACCATATATTTT. Amino acids: CASSEFAGNTIYF.

This chain links TRBV11-3 with TRBJ2-2, with 12 positions matching TRBD2. Germline CDR1 reads SGHNT; CDR2 reads YENEEA. The CDR3 sequence is 17 residues long. J gave up 1 base and V 5 bases, and 5 bases lay outside the gene matches. The CDR3 sequence is CASSRGGLAGNTGELFF. The CDR3 DNA reads TGTGCCAGCAGCCGAGGGGGACTAGCGGGGAACACCGGGGAGCTGTTTTTT.

The genes are TRBV2 and TRBJ1-1; TRBD1 agrees at 9 bases. Germline CDR1 SNHLY, CDR2 FYNNEI. The CDR3 has 17 residues. With V trimmed by 5 bases and J by 0 bases, 10 bases remained unmatched. For the CDR3, the DNA is TGTGCCAGCAGTCAAGACCCAGGACAGGGGTTGAACACTGAAGCTTTCTTT. Translation: CASSQDPGQGLNTEAFF. Based on the CDR3 plus reference TRBV2 and TRBJ1-1, the full variable domain is EPEVTQTPSHQVTQMGQEVILRCVPISNHLYFYWYRQILGQKVEFLVSFYNNEISEKSEIFDDQFSVERPDGSNFTLKIRSTKLEDSAMYFCASSQDPGQGLNTEAFFGQGTRLTVV.

The rearrangement joins TRBV4-3 to TRBJ1-1; no reliable D call. Germline lookup yields CDR1 LGHNA and CDR2 YSLEER. V was trimmed by 2 bases and J by 0 bases, leaving 10 bases between them. The CDR3 spans 15 residues. CDR3: CASSQLPTVNTEAFF. DNA for the CDR3: TGCGCCAGCAGCCAACTTCCTACGGTGAACACTGAAGCTTTCTTT.

J is TRBJ1-1 and V is TRBV7-2, with D unclear. Trimming took off 5 bases at V and 1 base at J, with 14 bases between the two ends. The CDR3 totals 15 residues. Germline V CDR1 and CDR2: SGHTA, FQGNSA. The chain's CDR3 is CASSASGMKNTEAFF. The CDR3 DNA is TGTGCCAGCAGCGCCTCCGGGATGAAGAACACTGAAGCTTTCTTT.

The V gene is TRBV5-6, the J gene TRBJ1-5, with 9 bases lining up with TRBD1. Germline values: CDR1 SGHDT, CDR2 YYEEEE. The junction had 6 bases not matched to a gene; V was cut back by 4 bases and J by 4 bases. The CDR3 has 15 amino acids. In DNA form, the CDR3 reads TGTGCCAGCAGCGCTTGGGACAGGGAAAATCAGCCCCAGCATTTT. Amino acids: CASSAWDRENQPQHF. The complete variable domain, with remaining parts taken from reference TRBV5-6 and TRBJ1-5, reads DAGVTQSPTHLIKTRGQQVTLRCSPKSGHDTVSWYQQALGQGPQFIFQYYEEEERQRGNFPDRFSGHQFPNYSSELNVNALLLGDSALYLCASSAWDRENQPQHFGDGTRLSIL.

The chain links TRBV6-4 to TRBJ1-1, with 11 bases that match TRBD1. CDR3 length: 15 residues. V trimming: 7 bases; J trimming: 1 base; junction bases outside the gene matches: 5. Germline V lookup: CDR1 MRHNA, CDR2 SNTAGT. CDR3 in DNA: TGTGCCAGCACGGCGGGGACAGGGGGGAACACTGAAGCTTTCTTT. Translating it yields CASTAGTGGNTEAFF.

The rearrangement links TRBV7-6 to TRBJ1-3; D unclear. Germline CDR1 is SGHVS and CDR2 is FNYEAQ. The V end was cut by 0 bases, the J end by 0 bases, with 9 bases between. This CDR3 comprises 16 residues. The CDR3 DNA reads as TGTGCCAGCAGCTTAGCAGCCGGGTACTCTGGAAACACCATATATTTT. Residues: CASSLAAGYSGNTIYF.

V usage is TRBV5-1 and J usage is TRBJ2-3, with 7 nucleotides matching TRBD1. Germline loops: CDR1 SGHRS, CDR2 YFSETQ. Unmatched junction bases numbered 9, after V lost 5 bases and J lost 3 bases. The CDR3 consists of 15 residues. In nucleotides, the CDR3 is TGCGCCAGCAGTCTAGGGGGCGGCCCTACAGATACGCAGTATTTT. Translation gives CASSLGGGPTDTQYF.

The chain uses TRBV13 and TRBJ1-3, with D maybe TRBD1 (5 bases). Germline V gene lookup returns CDR1 PRHDT and CDR2 FYEKMQ (reference sequence). The CDR3 extends over 19 amino acids. Deletions cut 2 bases from V and 0 bases from J, with 20 bases between. The CDR3 DNA follows: TGTGCCAGCAGCTTAAGTGGCAGGGCCTCTACTTACTCTGGAAACACCATATATTTT. Its translation: CASSLSGRASTYSGNTIYF.

The V and J genes are TRBV18 and TRBJ1-3, with 9 bases fitting TRBD1. CDR3 length: 16 amino acids. J was trimmed by 7 bases and V by 3 bases; bases with no gene match: 10. Germline V CDR1 and CDR2: KGHSH, LQKENI. The DNA of the CDR3 is TGTGCCAGCTCACCCTCAAGTCCCGGGACAGGGAACACCATATATTTT. This encodes CASSPSSPGTGNTIYF.

V and J are TRBV27 and TRBJ1-1; D call uncertain. Germline V CDR1 and CDR2: MNHEY, SMNVEV (reference sequence). The CDR3 extends over 13 amino acids. Trimming stripped 8 bases from V and 8 bases from J, with 18 bases between. CDR3 bases: TGTGCCAGCCAGATTACGCTTCAGGCCGAAGCTTTCTTT. It is translated as CASQITLQAEAFF.